Below are 14 T cell receptor beta chains sequenced from a single sample in a study of tumor and adjacent non-tumor tissue in lung cancer. RNA was extracted from bulk tissue without any cell sorting. The normal lung tissue was taken more than 3 cm from the tumor edge. TCRbeta libraries were built with three rounds of nested PCR, modified from ARM-PCR. MiXCR, applied by TCRdb to the multiplex PCR reads, yields one record per CDR3 protein. The sample shows approximately 90,000 distinct CDR3 sequences, about 77% of them seen only once. Input material: distant non-tumor lung tissue. The receptors come from a woman aged 50 to 60 with non-small cell lung cancer.

The rearrangement links TRBV6-5 to TRBJ2-1; 8 bases line up with TRBD1. Germline CDR1 MNHEY, CDR2 SVGAGI. The CDR3 extends over 14 amino acids. V was pared by 7 bases and J by 3 bases, with 5 bases of the junction left unmatched. Here the CDR3 DNA reads TGTGCCAGCACAGGGGGCAACAACTACAATGAGCAGTTCTTC. Translation: CASTGGNNYNEQFF.

The V call is TRBV29-1, the J call TRBJ2-1; D perhaps matches TRBD1 (6 bases). The V end was cut by 6 bases, the J end by 11 bases, with 14 bases between. The V gene's germline CDR1 is SQVTM and CDR2 ANQGSEA. The CDR3 length is 11 residues. Here the CDR3 DNA reads TGCAGCGTCCAATTAACAGGGAAGCAGTTCTTC. The encoded protein is CSVQLTGKQFF.

Note on this clonotype: The conserved phenylalanine or tryptophan is not found at the CDR3 terminus, so this likely reflects a read error. This chain connects TRBV20-1 to TRBJ2-3; tentatively, D is TRBD2 (5 bases). The CDR3 totals 16 residues. Looked up from germline, CDR1 is DFQATT and CDR2 is SNEGSKA (reference sequence). Trimming removed 3 bases from V and 3 bases from J, with 19 bases in between. The CDR3 spells CSASSSSSWSTDTQYL. CDR3 nucleotide sequence: TGCAGTGCTAGTTCGTCTAGCTCCTGGTCAACAGATACGCAGTATCTT.

As to this clonotype: The junction shows a germline mismatch at one end, possibly a read error. The chain recombines TRBV24-1 with TRBJ2-5; 9 nucleotides align to TRBD1. There are 15 residues in the CDR3. The germline CDR1 and CDR2 sequences are KGHDR and SFDVKD. The CDR3: CVTSDTDRGHETQYF. CDR3 in DNA: TGTGTCACCAGTGATACGGACAGGGGCCATGAGACTCAGTACTTC.

To note about this clonotype: An end of the junction does not agree with germline; a read error may underlie this. The chain couples TRBV6-5 to TRBJ2-5, with 12 bases identical to TRBD1. Germline CDR1 is MNHEY and CDR2 is SVGAGI. This CDR3 region has 14 residues. CDR3 sequence: CTSSRDRGQETHYF. The DNA for the CDR3 is TGTACCAGCAGTAGGGACAGGGGGCAAGAGACCCACTACTTC.

Notes on this clonotype: One end of the junction varies from germline; a read error may be responsible. This chain connects TRBV6-1 to TRBJ1-3; no firm D call. The CDR3 contains 13 residues. Per the germline V gene, CDR1 is MNHNS and CDR2 is SASEGT. CDR3 sequence reads: CASSGHIGNTMYF. DNA of the CDR3: TGTGCCAGCAGTGGACACATCGGAAACACCATGTATTTT.

This clonotype was observed a handful of times. This may be a read error, as it is one base from a much larger clone. CDR3 DNA: TGTGCCAGCAGTAGAAGGGCTCTCTTT. It codes for CASSRRALF. This chain links TRBV6-5 with TRBJ1-1, with D uncertain. CDR1 MNHEY and CDR2 SVGAGI come from the germline V gene. The CDR3 length is 9 residues.

This clonotype was observed at least ten times. The chain recombines TRBV11-2 with TRBJ2-1; unclear D gene. Trimming removed 5 bases at V and 8 bases at J, with 10 bases between. Germline CDR1 and CDR2: SGHAT and FQNNGV. The length of the CDR3 is 12 residues. Written as DNA, the CDR3 is TGTGCCAGCAGCCCCCAGGTAGATGAGCAGTTCTTC. Protein product: CASSPQVDEQFF.

A word on this clonotype: The CDR3 does not close with the conserved phenylalanine or tryptophan, likely indicating a read error. The chain links TRBV5-1 to TRBJ1-1; TRBD1 agrees at 8 bases. The CDR3 length is 14 residues. Germline V gene sequence: CDR1 SGHRS, CDR2 YFSETQ. The ends lost 3 bases at V and 4 bases at J; junction bases unmatched: 5. CDR3 DNA sequence: TGCGCCAGCAGCTCGGGCAGGGGGCCCACTGAAGCTTTCCTT. Translating it yields CASSSGRGPTEAFL.

This sequence joins TRBV4-1 and TRBJ2-1, with a weak D call TRBD1 (6 bases). The germline V gene encodes CDR1 MGHRA and CDR2 YSYEKL. The CDR3 consists of 15 residues. V lost 10 bases and J lost 5, with 21 bases in between. CDR3 sequence: CANKPLGGADNEQFF. CDR3 coding DNA: TGCGCCAACAAACCCTTAGGGGGAGCCGACAATGAGCAGTTCTTC.

This clonotype occurred many times. The CDR3 here is CASNGQLDQPQHF. The DNA of the CDR3 is TGTGCCAGCAACGGGCAGCTAGATCAGCCCCAGCATTTT. The gene calls are TRBV2 and TRBJ1-5; no definite D call. The V gene lost 7 bases and the J gene lost 5 bases, with 12 bases spanning the gap. The CDR3 contains 13 residues. Looked up from germline, CDR1 is SNHLY and CDR2 is FYNNEI.

The V gene is TRBV10-1, the J gene TRBJ2-7; no clear D. The CDR3 runs to 13 residues. V lost 8 bases, J lost 0 bases, and 11 bases lay in between. Germline CDR1 WNHNN, CDR2 SYGVQD (reference sequence). The CDR3 spells CASGKPHSYEQYF. CDR3 nucleotide sequence: TGCGCCAGCGGTAAACCACACTCCTACGAGCAGTACTTC.

This clonotype was seen many times. V and J are TRBV30 and TRBJ1-2; 9 nucleotides agree with TRBD1. Germline V gene lookup returns CDR1 GTSNPN and CDR2 SVGIG (reference sequence). The CDR3 length is 14 residues. J was trimmed by 4 bases and V by 4 bases; bases with no gene match: 7. The CDR3 region is CAWIHRGPLYGYTF. CDR3 DNA sequence: TGTGCCTGGATCCACAGGGGGCCCCTCTATGGCTACACCTTC.

Comments on this clonotype: A read error may account for a junction end that differs from germline. The genes are TRBV6-1 and TRBJ2-2, with a possible D match to TRBD2 (6 bases). The CDR3 sequence is 15 residues long. Germline V gene data show CDR1 as MNHNS and CDR2 as SASEGT. The CDR3 DNA follows: TGTGTCAGCAGTGAAGTGGCGGGGTTTTTAGGGGAGCTGTTTTTT. Translation: CVSSEVAGFLGELFF.